This T cell receptor beta chain was recorded in a study of Ad26.COV2.S vaccination and SARS-CoV-2 variants. Sample treatment: roughly 18 received Ad26.COV2.S at low or high dose, single or two shots; 5 received placebo; per-sample allocation not given. The samples date from day 63 after the first vaccine or placebo injection. Measured with immunoSEQ multiplex PCR; TCRdb has only the in-frame clones, and not every one. The top ten clones hold around 1.5% of a sample with fewer than 900,000 clones, around 90% of them seen once. The sequencing here drew on peripheral blood, taken in a trial of Ad26.COV2.S vaccine versus placebo. The receptor comes from a person aged 18 to 59 who received the Ad26.COV2.S COVID-19 vaccine or a placebo.

The CDR3 loop reads CASSPRVSGGTETQYF. CDR3 coding DNA: TGTGCCAGCAGTCCACGGGTTAGCGGGGGGACGGAGACCCAGTACTTC. This chain connects TRBV27 to TRBJ2-5, with TRBD2 identical over 10 bases. Germline CDR1 reads MNHEY; CDR2 reads SMNVEV (reference sequence). With V trimmed by 5 bases and J by 5 bases, 11 bases remained unmatched. The length of the CDR3 is 16 residues.